These 8 T cell receptor beta chains share one sample of origin, sequenced in a study of tissue T cells after allogeneic stem cell transplantation. The assay was immunoSEQ multiplex PCR, and TCRdb's table has in-frame clones only and misses some. This sample has 8,900 or so clones, with less than 45% found just once. The time point was: mouse harvest day 7 after allogeneic transplant. Tail vein injection delivered 10^7 T-cell-depleted bone marrow cells and 10^6 splenic CD5+ T cells. The sequenced sample was skin. Receptor source: a female BALB/c mouse given C57BL/6 T cells with graft-versus-host disease after an allogeneic hematopoietic cell transplant.

On this clone itself: Mouse germline and gene names are used. The read is 1 residue too short to cover the CDR3 end, so that end is filled in from the germline J gene. This chain connects TRBV3 to TRBJ1-1; TRBD1 might be the D (5 bases). The V gene's germline CDR1 is SNHLY and CDR2 FYNGKV (reference sequence). The CDR3 consists of 14 residues. Trimming took 5 bases from V and 3 from J, leaving 13 bases between them. The DNA read from the CDR3 is TGTGCCAGCAGCGAAGTGGGAGGGGACACAGAAGTCTTC. Its translation is CASSEVGGDTEVF. The CDR3 reads in full as CASSEVGGDTEVFF.

Of note for this clone: The gene names here belong to mouse. The read falls 1 residue short of the CDR3 end, and the missing part is taken from the germline J gene. The chain is built from TRBV29 and TRBJ2-5; D is unresolved. The CDR3 sequence is 11 residues long. In germline, CDR1 is MSHET, CDR2 SYDVDS. V was pared by 2 bases and J by 5 bases, with 2 bases between. The chain's CDR3 is CASSLLDTQYF. The part of the CDR3 DNA that was read is TGTGCTAGCAGTTTACTAGACACCCAGTAC.

In regard to this clone: Each gene name is a mouse one. Sequencing ends 1 residue short of the CDR3 end; the germline J gene provides the rest. This sequence joins TRBV3 and TRBJ2-5, with 12 bases that match TRBD1. Germline V gene sequence: CDR1 SNHLY, CDR2 FYNGKV (reference sequence). J gave up 7 bases and V 5 bases, and 7 bases lay outside the gene matches. This CDR3 has 15 residues. The CDR3 reads CASSPGQGAGNTQYF. CDR3 bases read: TGTGCCAGCAGCCCGGGACAGGGGGCCGGGAACACCCAGTAC.

This clone was observed a handful of times. Gene and germline names: mouse. The read terminates 1 residue ahead of where the CDR3 ends, so the germline J gene completes it. The rearrangement links TRBV26 to TRBJ2-4, with D unclear. Germline V gives CDR1 KGHPV, CDR2 FQNQEV (reference sequence). Trimming cost V 2 bases and J 0 bases, with 3 bases left between them. This CDR3 has 13 amino acids. CDR3 loop: CASSLASQNTLYF. CDR3 DNA, as far as it was read: TGTGCCAGCAGTCTGGCTAGTCAAAACACCTTGTAC.

The table lists this clone with a few counts. All gene names here are mouse names. Read sequence stops 1 residue before the CDR3 end, and the germline J gene provides the missing end. The J gene is TRBJ2-5, the V gene TRBV23; the table's D call, TRBD1, was not checked against the DNA. This CDR3 spans 12 amino acids. CDR1 KGHTA and CDR2 FQNQQP come from the germline V gene. The CDR3 reads CSSSYREDTQYF. Incomplete CDR3 DNA: TGCTCCAGCAGTTACAGGGAAGACACCCAGTAC.

This clone was picked up a small number of times. Genes here carry mouse names. The CDR3 end lies 1 residue beyond the end of the read and is filled in from the germline J gene. The chain links TRBV4 to TRBJ2-7; TRBD2 matches at 10 bases. This CDR3 is 14 amino acids long. The germline CDR1 and CDR2 sequences are LGHDT and YNNKQL (reference sequence). Trimming took 3 bases from V and 5 from J; bases not matched to a gene: 4. The covered CDR3 bases are TGTGCCAGCAGCTACTGGGGGGGCGCGGATGAACAGTAC. It specifies CASSYWGGADEQY. The complete CDR3 reads CASSYWGGADEQYF.

Note on this clone: The gene names here belong to mouse. The CDR3 bases that were read are TGTGCCAGCTTCCGGGACAGGGATCTTTCCTATAATTCGCCCCTCTAC. Translated: CASFRDRDLSYNSPLY. The complete CDR3 sequence is CASFRDRDLSYNSPLYF. The rearrangement uses TRBV4 and TRBJ1-6; 9 positions agree with TRBD1. The read stops 1 residue short of the end of the CDR3; the missing end is completed from the germline J gene. TRBJ1-6 is placed among ORFs of uncertain function. Germline CDR1 and CDR2: LGHDT and YNNKQL (reference sequence). V shed 8 bases, J shed 0 bases, and the junction held 8 bases outside the gene matches. This CDR3 contains 17 residues.

This clone was counted between two and nine times. Germline and genes here are mouse. The CDR3 end is not reached by the read, which stops 1 residue before it; the germline J gene fills it in. V and J are TRBV13-2 and TRBJ2-5, with D unresolved. V was clipped by 2 bases and J by 0 bases, with 7 bases between them. The CDR3 sequence is 14 residues long. Germline CDR1 is NNHNN and CDR2 is SYGAGS (reference sequence). Partial CDR3 DNA: TGTGCCAGCGGTGAATTGGAGAACCAAGACACCCAGTAC. Amino acid sequence: CASGELENQDTQY. The entire CDR3 is CASGELENQDTQYF.